Shown below are 2 T cell receptor beta chains from a single sample sequenced in a study of blood T cells in healthy people across ages. The second PCR ran about 6 to 11 cycles with a sample-barcoded 5' primer and J-beta primers. One entry per CDR3 protein, called by TCRdb with MiXCR from the 5' RACE reads. Among hundreds of thousands of distinct CDR3 sequences listed, more than 20% were seen once. Another study also made use of these data, one on T cells of mothers and their children.

Sequenced material: blood. These receptors came from a boy aged 5-17 years in good health.

This chain uses TRBV12-3 or TRBV12-4 with TRBJ1-2, with D possibly matching TRBD1 (5 bases). The V and J ends lost 6 bases and 8 bases respectively, with 22 bases between them. This CDR3 spans 15 amino acids. The CDR3 spells CASSAYRGTLEGYTF. In nucleotides, the CDR3 is TGTGCCAGCAGCGCCTATCGGGGGACTTTAGAGGGCTACACCTTC.

Only a few counts were recorded for this clonotype. The chain joins TRBV4-2 to TRBJ2-7; D remains ambiguous. The CDR3 is 15 residues long. From germline, CDR1 is LGHNA and CDR2 YNFKEQ. The germline V and J ends were trimmed by 0 bases and 2 bases, with 11 bases remaining between them. CDR3 loop: CASSQEDTLTYEQYF. CDR3 nucleotides: TGTGCCAGCAGCCAAGAAGACACACTAACCTACGAGCAGTACTTC.